This entry lists 6 T cell receptor beta chains sequenced from one sample in a study of T cell responses to AZD1222 COVID-19 vaccine. Repertoires were generated with immunoSEQ multiplex PCR, while TCRdb's copy carries only in-frame clones and drops some. The top ten hold around 8% of the sample, which has 120,000 or so clones, around 92% seen once. The sample here was peripheral blood, taken 28 days after the second AZD1222 dose. These receptors were taken from an adult who received the AZD1222 COVID-19 vaccine.

The genes are TRBV20-1 and TRBJ1-2, with a weak D call TRBD1 (6 bases). The CDR3 contains 11 residues. Germline assignment: CDR1 DFQATT and CDR2 SNEGSKA (reference sequence). The CDR3 is CSPIFRGGYTF. The CDR3 coding sequence is TGCAGCCCTATCTTCAGGGGTGGCTACACCTTC.

The CDR3 here is CASSPLEPGPSYEQYF. CDR3 DNA: TGTGCCAGCAGCCCACTAGAGCCGGGACCCTCCTACGAGCAGTACTTC. The chain has TRBV14 and TRBJ2-7, with D perhaps given as TRBD1 or TRBD2 (5 bases each). Trimming left V 4 bases short and J 0 bases short, with 16 bases between. The CDR3 sequence is 16 residues long. Germline assignment: CDR1 SGHDN and CDR2 FVKESK.

The chain has TRBV7-9 and TRBJ1-1, with 8 bases identical to TRBD1. The CDR3 has 16 amino acids. The germline gives CDR1 SEHNR, CDR2 FQNEAQ (reference sequence). Trimming cost V 7 bases and J 1 base; bases outside gene matches: 11. The CDR3 DNA reads TGTGCCAGCACCACGACAGGGGCCGGAGGGAACACTGAAGCTTTCTTT. It codes for CASTTTGAGGNTEAFF.

This rearrangement joins TRBV28 to TRBJ2-3; D perhaps matches TRBD1 (6 bases). The CDR3 extends over 12 amino acids. V dropped 3 bases and J dropped 11 bases, with 12 bases sitting between them. Germline CDR1 reads MDHEN; CDR2 reads SYDVKM. CDR3 in amino acids: CASSLTGPWQYF. As DNA, the CDR3 is TGTGCCAGCAGTTTGACAGGCCCGTGGCAGTATTTT.

A remark on this clone: Other DNA sequences within the sample encode an identical CDR3. The DNA for the CDR3 is TGTGCCAGCAGTTACTCCAGGGGCAATCAGCCCCAGCATTTT. Protein: CASSYSRGNQPQHF. The V gene is TRBV6-5, the J gene TRBJ1-5, with D perhaps matching TRBD1 (5 bases). The V gene lost 0 bases and the J gene lost 2 bases, with 5 bases spanning the gap. Germline V gives CDR1 MNHEY, CDR2 SVGAGI. The CDR3 is 14 amino acids.

This chain links TRBV3-1 (or the pseudogene TRBV3-2) with TRBJ2-3; a weak D match, TRBD2 (5 bases). This CDR3 is 14 amino acids long. Per the germline V gene, CDR1 is LGHDT and CDR2 is YNNKEL (reference sequence). Trimming took off 1 base at V and 4 bases at J, with 9 bases between the two ends. The chain's CDR3 is CASSQAASSDTQYF. The CDR3 DNA is TGTGCCAGCAGCCAAGCGGCTAGCTCAGATACGCAGTATTTT.